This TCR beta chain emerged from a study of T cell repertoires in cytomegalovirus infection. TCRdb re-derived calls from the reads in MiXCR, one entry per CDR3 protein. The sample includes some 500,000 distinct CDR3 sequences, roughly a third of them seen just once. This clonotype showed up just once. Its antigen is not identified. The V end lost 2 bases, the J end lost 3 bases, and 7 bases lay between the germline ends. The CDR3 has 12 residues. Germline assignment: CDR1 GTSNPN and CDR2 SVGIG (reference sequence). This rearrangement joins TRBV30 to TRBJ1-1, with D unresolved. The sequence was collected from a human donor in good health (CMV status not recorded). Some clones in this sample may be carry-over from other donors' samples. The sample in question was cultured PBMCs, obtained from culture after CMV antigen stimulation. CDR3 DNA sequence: TGTGCCTGGAGTCCCCGGGACACTGAAGCTTTCTTT. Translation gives CAWSPRDTEAFF.